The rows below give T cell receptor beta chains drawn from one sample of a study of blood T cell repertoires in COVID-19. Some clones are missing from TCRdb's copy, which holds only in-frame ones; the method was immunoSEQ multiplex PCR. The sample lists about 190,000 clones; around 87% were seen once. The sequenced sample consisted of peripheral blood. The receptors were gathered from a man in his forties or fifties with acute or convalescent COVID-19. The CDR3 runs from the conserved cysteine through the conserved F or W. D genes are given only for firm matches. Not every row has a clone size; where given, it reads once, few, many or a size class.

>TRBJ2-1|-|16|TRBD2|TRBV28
TGTGCCAGCAGTTTATTGGGCGGGAGTACCGGGGGGGAGCAGTTCTTC
CASSLLGGSTGGEQFF
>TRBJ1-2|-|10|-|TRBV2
TGTGCCAGCAGCCTTTATGGCTACACCTTC
CASSLYGYTF
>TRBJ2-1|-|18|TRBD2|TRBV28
TGTGCCAGCAGTCCGGGACTAGCGGGGGGGCGTTCCTACAATGAGCAGTTCTTC
CASSPGLAGGRSYNEQFF
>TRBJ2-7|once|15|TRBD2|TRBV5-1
TGCGCCAGCAGCTTGGCGCGGGGGGCGAGTTACGAGCAGTACTTC
CASSLARGASYEQYF
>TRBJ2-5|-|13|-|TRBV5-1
TGCGCCAGCAGCTTGGGAGGGTGGGAGACCCAGTACTTC
CASSLGGWETQYF
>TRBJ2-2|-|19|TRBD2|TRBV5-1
TGCGCCAGCAGCTTGGAGATCCGGCTAGCGGGGGGAAACACCGGGGAGCTGTTTTTT
CASSLEIRLAGGNTGELFF
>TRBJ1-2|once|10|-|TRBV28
TGTGCCAGCAGGTCTTATGGCTACACCTTC
CASRSYGYTF
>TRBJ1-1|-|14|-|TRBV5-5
TGTGCCAGCAGCTTGGAGTGGTCAGGTTCTGAAGCTTTCTTT
CASSLEWSGSEAFF
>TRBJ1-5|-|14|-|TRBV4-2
TGTGCCAGCAGCCAAGATCGGGCGGGCCGTCCCCAGCATTTT
CASSQDRAGRPQHF
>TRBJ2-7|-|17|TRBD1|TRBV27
TGTGCCAGCAGTCACGTACCGGGACAGGGGCGTTTCTACGAGCAGTACTTC
CASSHVPGQGRFYEQYF
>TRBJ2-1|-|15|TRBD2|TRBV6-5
TGTGCCAGCAGTACCGGACTAGCGGGGGCCGCTGAGCAGTTCTTC
CASSTGLAGAAEQFF
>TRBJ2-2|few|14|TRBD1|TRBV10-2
TGCGCCAGCACGGGACAGGGGACTCCCGGGGAGCTGTTTTTT
CASTGQGTPGELFF
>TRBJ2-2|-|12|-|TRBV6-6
TGTGCCAGCACCGGAGGGAACGGGGAGCTGTTTTTT
CASTGGNGELFF
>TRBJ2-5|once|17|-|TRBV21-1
TGTGCCAGCAGCAAAGCGCATATTATTGGGGAGCAAGAGACCCAGTACTTC
CASSKAHIIGEQETQYF
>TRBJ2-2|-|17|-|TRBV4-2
TGTGCCAGCAGCCAAGGGTCGTCCCGGCGGGCGGCCGGGGAGCTGTTTTTT
CASSQGSSRRAAGELFF
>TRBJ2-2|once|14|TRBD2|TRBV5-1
TGCGCCAGCAGCTTGGGACTAGCAACCGGGGAGCTGTTTTTT
CASSLGLATGELFF
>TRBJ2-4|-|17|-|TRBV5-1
TGCGCCAGCAGCCCCTTCGCGGGGGCTATAGCCAAAAACATTCAGTACTTC
CASSPFAGAIAKNIQYF
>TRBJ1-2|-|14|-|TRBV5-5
TGTGCCAGCAGGGCTCCGTCCTCTCCCTATGGCTACACCTTC
CASRAPSSPYGYTF
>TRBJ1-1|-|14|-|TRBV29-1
TGCAGCGTTGGGGCTACCGGATTCAACACTGAAGCTTTCTTT
CSVGATGFNTEAFF
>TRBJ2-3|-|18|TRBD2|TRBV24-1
TGTGCCACCAGTGATTTGCTTGAGCGGGGGCAATACACAGATACGCAGTATTTT
CATSDLLERGQYTDTQYF
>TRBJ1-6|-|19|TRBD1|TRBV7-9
TGTGCCAGCAGCTTAGGTGGACAGGGCCTACTAACCCGGAATTCACCCCTCCACTTT
CASSLGGQGLLTRNSPLHF
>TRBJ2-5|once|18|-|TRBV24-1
TGTGCCACCAGTGATTTGGGAGGGGGCAAGGCTGGACAAGAGACCCAGTACTTC
CATSDLGGGKAGQETQYF
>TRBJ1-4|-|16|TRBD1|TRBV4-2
TGTGCCAGCAGCCAAGAAGGGACAGGGGGAAATGAAAAACTGTTTTTT
CASSQEGTGGNEKLFF
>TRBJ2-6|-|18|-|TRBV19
TGTGCCAGTAGTATATCCGGGTATGGTATGTCTGGGGCCAACGTCCTGACTTTC
CASSISGYGMSGANVLTF
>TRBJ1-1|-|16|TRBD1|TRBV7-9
TGTGCCAGCAGCCCGACGGGACAGGCGTTGAACACTGAAGCTTTCTTT
CASSPTGQALNTEAFF
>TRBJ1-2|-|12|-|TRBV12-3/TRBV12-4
TGTGCCAGCAGTTTTCGGGGGATCGGCTACACCTTC
CASSFRGIGYTF
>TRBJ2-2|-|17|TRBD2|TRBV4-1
TGCGCCAGCAGCCAGTTCGTACGGACTAGCATCACCGGGGAGCTGTTTTTT
CASSQFVRTSITGELFF
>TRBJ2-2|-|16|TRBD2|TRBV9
TGTGCCAGCAGCGCCCGGACTAGCGGGGGCGCCGGGGAGCTGTTTTTT
CASSARTSGGAGELFF
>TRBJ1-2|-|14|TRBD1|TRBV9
TGTGCCAGCAGCGTCACAGGGGGCCCGTATGGCTACACCTTC
CASSVTGGPYGYTF
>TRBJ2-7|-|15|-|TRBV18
TGTGCCAGCTCTCAGTCTGGGCTAGCCAACTACGAGCAGTACTTC
CASSQSGLANYEQYF
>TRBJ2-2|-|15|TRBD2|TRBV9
TGTGCCAGCAGCGTGCTAGCGGGAGTTGCCGGGGAGCTGTTTTTT
CASSVLAGVAGELFF
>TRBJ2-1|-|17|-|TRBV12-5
TGTGCTAGTGGTTTGGGTTGGGGCACGAGCTCCTACAATGAGCAGTTCTTC
CASGLGWGTSSYNEQFF
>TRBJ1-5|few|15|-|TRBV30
TGTGCCTGGAGTCCAGGGGTCGGATACTTTCAGCCCCAGCATTTT
CAWSPGVGYFQPQHF
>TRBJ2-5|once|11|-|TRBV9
TGTGCCAGCAGCTCAGGGGAGACCCAGTACTTC
CASSSGETQYF
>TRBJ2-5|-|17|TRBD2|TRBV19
TGTGCCAGTAGTATATACCCGCCGCGGGGGGGCCAAGAGACCCAGTACTTC
CASSIYPPRGGQETQYF
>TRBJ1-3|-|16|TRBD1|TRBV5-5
TGTGCCAGCAGCTCATGGACAGGGGGCTATGGAAACACCATATATTTT
CASSSWTGGYGNTIYF
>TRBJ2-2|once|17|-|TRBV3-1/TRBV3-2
TGTGCCAGCACCCTAAGAGGGGGTGCTGCGAACACCGGGGAGCTGTTTTTT
CASTLRGGAANTGELFF